The 10 T cell receptor beta chains below were found in one sample sequenced in a study of OX40 agonist ivuxolimab in advanced cancers. Clones were sequenced by immunoSEQ multiplex PCR, and TCRdb holds only the in-frame ones, with some missing. Among about 82,000 clones listed, around 85% were seen once. This material consisted of CD4+ or CD8+ T cells sorted from blood, taken in a trial of the OX40 agonist ivuxolimab. Receptor source: an adult with an advanced solid tumor such as melanoma, head and neck, liver or kidney cancer.

CDR3 sequence: CASSLEMGHNEQYF. The CDR3, as DNA: TGCGCCAGCAGCTTGGAGATGGGGCACAACGAGCAGTACTTC. The genes are TRBV5-1 and TRBJ2-7; tentatively, D is TRBD1 (5 bases). The germline V gene has CDR1 SGHRS and CDR2 YFSETQ. Trimming shortened V by 0 bases and J by 5 bases, and 12 bases separated the two germline ends. The CDR3 covers 14 residues.

The chain links TRBV6-5 to TRBJ2-5, with D uncertain. V was trimmed by 4 bases and J by 7 bases, leaving 13 bases between them. From germline, CDR1 is MNHEY and CDR2 SVGAGI. This CDR3 is built from 13 residues. CDR3 amino acids: CASSSRLTTTQYF. The CDR3 DNA is TGTGCCAGCAGTTCCAGGTTGACAACGACCCAGTACTTC.

This sequence joins TRBV13 and TRBJ2-1; D not certain. The CDR3 consists of 15 residues. Germline V CDR1 and CDR2: PRHDT, FYEKMQ (reference sequence). The ends were cut back, 5 bases at V and 0 bases at J, with 11 bases in the middle. For the CDR3, the DNA is TGTGCCAGCAGCCCGGACCCACGCTCCTACAATGAGCAGTTCTTC. The encoded protein is CASSPDPRSYNEQFF.

The V and J genes are TRBV19 and TRBJ2-7; D not certain. Germline CDR1 LNHDA, CDR2 SQIVND (reference sequence). Trimming pared 3 bases from V and 2 bases from J, leaving 14 bases between. This CDR3 spans 15 amino acids. DNA for the CDR3: TGTGCCAGTAGTATCCCCGGAGCCGAAACCTACGAGCAGTACTTC. It translates to CASSIPGAETYEQYF. Combining the CDR3 with reference TRBV19 and TRBJ2-7 gives the whole variable domain DGGITQSPKYLFRKEGQNVTLSCEQNLNHDAMYWYRQDPGQGLRLIYYSQIVNDFQKGDIAEGYSVSREKKESFPLTVTSAQKNPTAFYLCASSIPGAETYEQYFGPGTRLTVT.

The J gene is TRBJ1-2, the V gene TRBV28; no clear D gene. Per the germline V gene, CDR1 is MDHEN and CDR2 is SYDVKM. The CDR3 contains 14 residues. The V and J ends lost 6 bases and 4 bases respectively, with 15 bases between them. In nucleotides, the CDR3 is TGTGCCAGCAGCCCAGCGGGAGCTCCCTATGGCTACACCTTC. Its translation is CASSPAGAPYGYTF.

This clone was detected only a few times. The chain employs TRBV28 and TRBJ1-1; no definite D call. The length of the CDR3 is 12 residues. The germline V and J ends were trimmed by 6 bases and 1 base, with 6 bases remaining between them. CDR1 is MDHEN, CDR2 SYDVKM, per germline. This CDR3 is CASRIRNTEAFF. The DNA of the CDR3 is TGTGCCAGCAGAATTAGGAACACTGAAGCTTTCTTT.

This CDR3 is CAISEPQTGRHEQYF. Written as DNA, the CDR3 is TGTGCCATCAGTGAGCCACAGACAGGGCGTCACGAGCAGTACTTC. This chain joins TRBV10-3 and TRBJ2-7; 7 bases agree with TRBD1. The CDR3 runs to 15 residues. CDR1 ENHRY and CDR2 SYGVKD come from the germline V gene. Trimming at V came to 2 bases and at J to 5 bases, leaving 9 bases not matched to a gene.

The J gene is TRBJ1-2, the V gene TRBV2; D perhaps matches TRBD1 (6 bases). The V end was cut by 11 bases, the J end by 7 bases, with 17 bases between. Germline lookup yields CDR1 SNHLY and CDR2 FYNNEI. The CDR3 consists of 12 residues. CDR3 bases: TGTGCCTGGTCGTGGGGGGCGGCTGGCTACACCTTC. Protein product: CAWSWGAAGYTF.

The chain uses TRBV18 and TRBJ2-1, with 9 bases lining up with TRBD1. After removal of 6 bases from V and 2 bases from J, the junction contained 8 bases not matched to a gene. The CDR3 runs 16 residues. Germline values: CDR1 KGHSH, CDR2 LQKENI. The CDR3 sequence: CASSSRGQGAYNEQFF. The CDR3 bases are TGTGCCAGCTCGAGCAGGGGACAGGGAGCCTACAATGAGCAGTTCTTC.

This chain uses TRBV19 with TRBJ1-2; no clear D gene. Germline-derived CDR1 and CDR2 are LNHDA and SQIVND (reference sequence). V was shortened by 4 bases and J by 7 bases, with 7 bases between the two germline ends. The CDR3 is 11 amino acids. The CDR3 is CASSTVLGYTF. CDR3 nucleotide sequence: TGTGCCAGTAGTACAGTCCTTGGCTACACCTTC. Complete variable domain (other parts from reference TRBV19 and TRBJ1-2): DGGITQSPKYLFRKEGQNVTLSCEQNLNHDAMYWYRQDPGQGLRLIYYSQIVNDFQKGDIAEGYSVSREKKESFPLTVTSAQKNPTAFYLCASSTVLGYTFGSGTRLTVV.